This T cell receptor beta chain stems from a study of T-cell memory formation after mild COVID-19. Across the whole study: The study found TCR clusters largely donor specific. Study findings and constraints: That cross-reactive memory joined was suggested by some responding clones appearing in pre-infection memory. Contracting CD4+ clones lay largely in CM and EM, with CD8+ ones residing in EMRA.

V shed 5 bases and J 7 bases; nucleotides not matched to a gene: 7. CDR1 SGHRS and CDR2 YFSETQ come from the germline V gene. The length of the CDR3 is 15 residues. In regard to this clonotype: Its antigen remains unknown.

Constant-segment primers and 5'RACE yielded cDNA libraries for TCR alpha and TCR beta, each carrying sample barcodes and UMIs. A single record per CDR3 protein comes from TCRdb applying MiXCR to the 5' RACE reads. The sample lists under 200,000 distinct CDR3 sequences, about an eighth occurring once. This chain links TRBV5-1 with TRBJ1-4; 11 positions agree with TRBD1. Sequencing input: PBMCs or a T cell subset sorted from them (not recorded which). The receptor's source is a man between 18 and 35 years old who had mild COVID-19 (a few samples of this study predate the infection). Cell type and time point are not known. CDR3 nucleotide sequence: TGCGCCAGCAGACATCGGACAGGGGGCTCTGAAAAACTGTTTTTT. Translation: CASRHRTGGSEKLFF.